Listed below are T cell receptor beta chains from one sample, sequenced in a study of identical twins. MiXCR, run by TCRdb on the 5' RACE reads, gives a single entry per CDR3 protein. This sample yields about 220,000 distinct CDR3 sequences, of which roughly a tenth are seen a single time; 5.1% belongs to the top ten. Material for sequencing was memory (CD45RO+) T cells sorted from blood. The receptors were gathered from a woman younger than 30 in good health. Both conserved end residues are part of each CDR3. A D gene is named only where the DNA matches it firmly. For some rows the clone size is stated as once, few or many, or as a class when expanded; others skip it.

v_gene: TRBV12-3/TRBV12-4
abundance: few
d_gene: .
j_gene: TRBJ1-5
CDR3nt: TGTGCCAGCAGTCTTATTCAGGGAAAAGGCAATCAGCCCCAGCATTTT
CDR3aa: CASSLIQGKGNQPQHF

v_gene: TRBV20-1
abundance: .
d_gene: .
j_gene: TRBJ2-1
CDR3nt: TGCAGTGCTCGCCTTTTTGGCACCGCGGAATACAATGAGCAGTTCTTC
CDR3aa: CSARLFGTAEYNEQFF

v_gene: TRBV9
abundance: few
d_gene: TRBD2
j_gene: TRBJ2-1
CDR3nt: TGTGCCAGCAGCGTAAACCCCACTAGCGGGAGTCGCAATGAGCAGTTCTTC
CDR3aa: CASSVNPTSGSRNEQFF

v_gene: TRBV2
abundance: many
d_gene: .
j_gene: TRBJ1-5
CDR3nt: TGTGCCAGCAGCTGGACTAGGGGGAATCAGCCCCAGCATTTT
CDR3aa: CASSWTRGNQPQHF

v_gene: TRBV5-6
abundance: .
d_gene: TRBD2
j_gene: TRBJ2-7
CDR3nt: TGTGCCAGCAGCTTGGCCGGGACTAGAACGTACGAGCAGTACTTC
CDR3aa: CASSLAGTRTYEQYF

v_gene: TRBV5-6
abundance: few
d_gene: .
j_gene: TRBJ1-1
CDR3nt: TGTGCCAGCAGCCATAGACAGCTAGCTATGAACACTGAAGCTTTCTTT
CDR3aa: CASSHRQLAMNTEAFF

v_gene: TRBV5-1
abundance: many
d_gene: .
j_gene: TRBJ1-2
CDR3nt: TGCGCCAGCAGCTTGGCGCCAGGGGATAATAACTATGGCTACACCTTC
CDR3aa: CASSLAPGDNNYGYTF

v_gene: TRBV19
abundance: few
d_gene: .
j_gene: TRBJ2-6
CDR3nt: TGTGCCAGTAGTATAGCCCCAAATGGGGCCAACGTCCTGACTTTC
CDR3aa: CASSIAPNGANVLTF

v_gene: TRBV20-1
abundance: .
d_gene: TRBD2
j_gene: TRBJ2-1
CDR3nt: TGCAGTGCTAGATTAGCGGGAGCCAGTGAGCAGTTCTTC
CDR3aa: CSARLAGASEQFF

v_gene: TRBV6-1
abundance: many
d_gene: .
j_gene: TRBJ1-2
CDR3nt: TGTGCCAGCAGTCGGACAGACGGCCATGGCTACACCTTC
CDR3aa: CASSRTDGHGYTF

v_gene: TRBV2
abundance: .
d_gene: .
j_gene: TRBJ2-1
CDR3nt: TGTGCCAGCAGGGTCCACCCCTACAATGAGCAGTTCTTC
CDR3aa: CASRVHPYNEQFF

v_gene: TRBV10-2
abundance: .
d_gene: TRBD2
j_gene: TRBJ2-2
CDR3nt: TGCGCCAGCAGCGCTAGCGGGGGGGCCGGGGAGCTGTTTTTT
CDR3aa: CASSASGGAGELFF

v_gene: TRBV5-1
abundance: many
d_gene: .
j_gene: TRBJ2-2
CDR3nt: TGCGCCAGCAGCCCCCGGGACGCGAACACCGGGGAGCTGTTTTTT
CDR3aa: CASSPRDANTGELFF

v_gene: TRBV20-1
abundance: .
d_gene: .
j_gene: TRBJ2-7
CDR3nt: TGCAGTGCTGTTGACATCCGCTCCTACGAGCAGTACTTC
CDR3aa: CSAVDIRSYEQYF

v_gene: TRBV6-2/TRBV6-3
abundance: .
d_gene: .
j_gene: TRBJ2-7
CDR3nt: TGTGCCAGCAGTTGGGTCCAGCGGGTCTCCTACGAGCAGTACTTC
CDR3aa: CASSWVQRVSYEQYF

v_gene: TRBV5-6
abundance: many
d_gene: .
j_gene: TRBJ2-1
CDR3nt: TGTGCCAGCAGCCCGGTCCTGGGCGAGAGTCCCTTCTTC
CDR3aa: CASSPVLGESPFF

v_gene: TRBV12-3/TRBV12-4
abundance: many
d_gene: TRBD2
j_gene: TRBJ2-1
CDR3nt: TGTGCCAGCAGGAAGCGGGAGGTTGTCTATGAGCAGTTCTTC
CDR3aa: CASRKREVVYEQFF

v_gene: TRBV2
abundance: .
d_gene: .
j_gene: TRBJ2-1
CDR3nt: TGTGCCAGCAGTGGGGGGGGGGCTGCCTTTGTTGAGCAGTTCTTC
CDR3aa: CASSGGGAAFVEQFF

v_gene: TRBV3-1
abundance: few
d_gene: .
j_gene: TRBJ1-2
CDR3nt: TGTGCCAGCAGCCAACCCGGGTTTAGCTATGGCTACACCTTC
CDR3aa: CASSQPGFSYGYTF

v_gene: TRBV24-1
abundance: .
d_gene: .
j_gene: TRBJ2-1
CDR3nt: TGTGCCACCAGTGATTCGACTCGCAATGAGCAGTTCTTC
CDR3aa: CATSDSTRNEQFF

v_gene: TRBV29-1
abundance: few
d_gene: .
j_gene: TRBJ2-1
CDR3nt: TGCAGCGTTACTGGGGAGTCCTACAATGAGCAGTTCTTC
CDR3aa: CSVTGESYNEQFF

v_gene: TRBV3-1
abundance: many
d_gene: TRBD1
j_gene: TRBJ1-1
CDR3nt: TGTGCCAGCACCCCAAGCACCGGGACAGGGGGCGGATTGGGTTTCTTT
CDR3aa: CASTPSTGTGGGLGFF

v_gene: TRBV5-1
abundance: many
d_gene: .
j_gene: TRBJ2-5
CDR3nt: TGCGCCAGCAGCTTGGGGACGGCGGGAAGAGAGACCCAGTACTTC
CDR3aa: CASSLGTAGRETQYF

v_gene: TRBV5-1
abundance: few
d_gene: .
j_gene: TRBJ2-7
CDR3nt: TGCGCCAGCAGCCGGGGTTGGGAGATGGAGCAGTACTTC
CDR3aa: CASSRGWEMEQYF

v_gene: TRBV27
abundance: .
d_gene: TRBD1
j_gene: TRBJ2-7
CDR3nt: TGTGCCAGCAGTTTAAACGGACAGGGGGCCGGAGAGCAGTACTTC
CDR3aa: CASSLNGQGAGEQYF

v_gene: TRBV5-1
abundance: many
d_gene: TRBD2
j_gene: TRBJ2-3
CDR3nt: TGCGCCAGCAGCTTGCTTCCCGGGACTAGCGTCTCTAGCACAGATACGCAGTATTTT
CDR3aa: CASSLLPGTSVSSTDTQYF

v_gene: TRBV7-2
abundance: few
d_gene: TRBD2
j_gene: TRBJ2-1
CDR3nt: TGTGCCAGCAGCGGAGGGACTAGCTCCTACAATGAGCAGTTCTTC
CDR3aa: CASSGGTSSYNEQFF

v_gene: TRBV28
abundance: few
d_gene: .
j_gene: TRBJ2-6
CDR3nt: TGTGCCAGCGGTCTAGGCTCTGGGGCCAACGTCCTGACTTTC
CDR3aa: CASGLGSGANVLTF

v_gene: TRBV10-3
abundance: .
d_gene: .
j_gene: TRBJ1-4
CDR3nt: TGTGCCATCAGTGAGGGCGGCAGGGCTGGCGAAAAACTGTTTTTT
CDR3aa: CAISEGGRAGEKLFF

v_gene: TRBV7-2
abundance: .
d_gene: TRBD2
j_gene: TRBJ2-7
CDR3nt: TGTGCCAGCAGCTGGGGACTAGCGAGTGGCGAGCAGTACTTC
CDR3aa: CASSWGLASGEQYF

v_gene: TRBV20-1
abundance: few
d_gene: .
j_gene: TRBJ1-1
CDR3nt: TGCAGTGCTAGAGTGCGGGGGCGCATGGGTGAAGCTTTCTTT
CDR3aa: CSARVRGRMGEAFF

v_gene: TRBV2
abundance: .
d_gene: .
j_gene: TRBJ2-5
CDR3nt: TGTGCCAGCGGACTACAGCAAGAGACCCAGTACTTC
CDR3aa: CASGLQQETQYF

v_gene: TRBV28
abundance: .
d_gene: TRBD1
j_gene: TRBJ2-3
CDR3nt: TGTGCCAGCAGCCTGGGACAGGACACAGATACGCAGTATTTT
CDR3aa: CASSLGQDTDTQYF

v_gene: TRBV20-1
abundance: few
d_gene: .
j_gene: TRBJ1-1
CDR3nt: TGCAGTGCTAGAGAGGCCTGGGGCACTGAAGCTTTCTTT
CDR3aa: CSAREAWGTEAFF

v_gene: TRBV5-1
abundance: few
d_gene: TRBD1
j_gene: TRBJ1-2
CDR3nt: TGCGCCAGCAGCTATTGGGAAGCCGGGACAGGGGCCTATGGCTACACCTTC
CDR3aa: CASSYWEAGTGAYGYTF

v_gene: TRBV7-2
abundance: .
d_gene: .
j_gene: TRBJ1-6
CDR3nt: TGTGCCAGCAGCCGCGAAGAGTATTCACCCCTCCACTTT
CDR3aa: CASSREEYSPLHF

v_gene: TRBV2
abundance: .
d_gene: .
j_gene: TRBJ2-3
CDR3nt: TGTGCCAGCAGCTCCCCTTTGGGGAGCACAGATACGCAGTATTTT
CDR3aa: CASSSPLGSTDTQYF

v_gene: TRBV11-2
abundance: few
d_gene: TRBD1
j_gene: TRBJ2-7
CDR3nt: TGTGCCAGCAGCCTCCGGGACAGGGTGTGGTACGAGCAGTACTTC
CDR3aa: CASSLRDRVWYEQYF

v_gene: TRBV14
abundance: few
d_gene: TRBD1
j_gene: TRBJ2-1
CDR3nt: TGTGCCAGCAGCCAAGAAAGGTCCGGGACAGTCTACAATGAGCAGTTCTTC
CDR3aa: CASSQERSGTVYNEQFF

v_gene: TRBV3-1
abundance: .
d_gene: .
j_gene: TRBJ2-2
CDR3nt: TGTGCCAGCAGCCAAGTCCCACTGGGGGGGCCCGGGGAGCTGTTTTTT
CDR3aa: CASSQVPLGGPGELFF

v_gene: TRBV12-5
abundance: .
d_gene: TRBD2
j_gene: TRBJ2-1
CDR3nt: TGTGCTAGTGGTCTAGCGGGGTACAATGAGCAGTTCTTC
CDR3aa: CASGLAGYNEQFF

v_gene: TRBV15
abundance: .
d_gene: .
j_gene: TRBJ2-7
CDR3nt: TGTGCCACCAGCAGAGAGGCAGGCGGAAGCTCCTACGAGCAGTACTTC
CDR3aa: CATSREAGGSSYEQYF

v_gene: TRBV6-1
abundance: few
d_gene: TRBD2
j_gene: TRBJ2-5
CDR3nt: TGTGCCAGCAGTGAACTAGCGGGGACCCAAGAGACCCAGTACTTC
CDR3aa: CASSELAGTQETQYF

v_gene: TRBV5-1
abundance: many
d_gene: .
j_gene: TRBJ2-7
CDR3nt: TGCGCCAGCAGCTTCGGGTTCTCCTACGAGCAGTACTTC
CDR3aa: CASSFGFSYEQYF

v_gene: TRBV2
abundance: .
d_gene: .
j_gene: TRBJ2-4
CDR3nt: TGTGCCAGCAGAGGCGACATTGGGGACATTCAGTACTTC
CDR3aa: CASRGDIGDIQYF

v_gene: TRBV5-8
abundance: .
d_gene: .
j_gene: TRBJ1-1
CDR3nt: TGTGCCAGCAGCTTTGAAAGGGGTACCACTGAAGCTTTCTTT
CDR3aa: CASSFERGTTEAFF

v_gene: TRBV12-3/TRBV12-4
abundance: many
d_gene: TRBD2
j_gene: TRBJ2-3
CDR3nt: TGTGCCAGCAGTATACAGCGGGGAAGGGATACGCAGTATTTT
CDR3aa: CASSIQRGRDTQYF

v_gene: TRBV28
abundance: .
d_gene: TRBD2
j_gene: TRBJ2-4
CDR3nt: TGTGCCAGCAGTCCCGGGGGGCTAGCGGGGGGCAAAAAGATTCAGTACTTC
CDR3aa: CASSPGGLAGGKKIQYF

v_gene: TRBV20-1
abundance: .
d_gene: .
j_gene: TRBJ2-3
CDR3nt: TGCAGTGCTAGGAAGGGTCAGAACACAGATACGCAGTATTTT
CDR3aa: CSARKGQNTDTQYF